The 29 T cell receptor beta chains below were found in one sample sequenced in a study of OX40 agonist ivuxolimab in advanced cancers. Library generation was performed with the immunoSEQ multiplex PCR assay. TCRdb obtained this table from immuneACCESS and retained in-frame rearrangements with V and J assigned. These tables miss some clones; where compared with another copy, unresolved V genes account for less than half of the shortfall, and the remainder is unexplained. The sample yields around 69,000 clones; 75% to 85% were counted once. About 1.6% of the sample belongs to the ten largest clones. This specimen was CD4+ or CD8+ T cells sorted from blood, taken in a trial of the OX40 agonist ivuxolimab. These TCRs come from an adult with an advanced solid tumor such as melanoma, head and neck, liver or kidney cancer.

About this clone: At one boundary the junction diverges from the germline segment, which might be a read error. This chain uses TRBV19 with TRBJ2-5; a possible D gene is TRBD1 (5 bases). The germline V gene encodes CDR1 LNHDA and CDR2 SQIVND (reference sequence). This CDR3 region has 13 residues. In DNA, the CDR3 is TGTGCCACTAGTAGGCAGGGTTTAGAGACCCAGTACTTC. Protein product: CATSRQGLETQYF.

The J gene is TRBJ2-2, the V gene TRBV14; 8 bases align to TRBD1. The length of the CDR3 is 17 residues. V was clipped by 0 bases and J by 4 bases; unmatched bases: 7. From germline, CDR1 is SGHDN and CDR2 FVKESK. This chain's CDR3 is CASSQDRGQVTTGELFF. For the CDR3, the DNA is TGTGCCAGCAGCCAAGATCGGGGACAGGTTACCACCGGGGAGCTGTTTTTT.

Turning to this clone: Sequence at one end of the junction differs from germline and may be a read error. This chain connects TRBV27 to TRBJ2-7; D gene ambiguous. The CDR3 is made up of 14 amino acids. In germline, CDR1 is MNHEY, CDR2 SMNVEV (reference sequence). CDR3 in DNA: TGTGCCAGCAGTTTCGTACAGAATCAACCCACTCAGCACTTC. Translating it yields CASSFVQNQPTQHF.

The V and J genes are TRBV6-5 and TRBJ2-7; 7 positions agree with TRBD1. The length of the CDR3 is 14 residues. Germline trimming cut 5 bases from V and 4 bases from J; bases unmatched to any gene: 8. Per germline, CDR1 MNHEY and CDR2 SVGAGI. The CDR3 region is CASSKGQVGYEQYF. As DNA, the CDR3 is TGTGCCAGCAGTAAAGGACAGGTTGGGTACGAGCAGTACTTC.

The chain couples TRBV7-9 to TRBJ1-3; D remains unclear. Trimming took 5 bases from V and 4 from J, leaving 15 bases between them. This CDR3 is built from 15 residues. Germline CDR1 SEHNR, CDR2 FQNEAQ (reference sequence). The CDR3 reads CASSLTPGGGNTIYF. CDR3 bases: TGTGCCAGCAGCCTCACTCCGGGAGGAGGAAACACCATATATTTT.

The chain employs TRBV10-3 and TRBJ1-5, with D perhaps matching TRBD1 (5 bases). Trimming left V 5 bases short and J 4 bases short, with 12 bases between. The CDR3 runs 14 residues. Germline V gives CDR1 ENHRY, CDR2 SYGVKD. In DNA form, the CDR3 reads TGTGCCATCAGTTCCTACGGGGGTAATCAGCCCCAGCATTTT. It yields the protein CAISSYGGNQPQHF.

The chain has TRBV2 and TRBJ2-3; TRBD1 aligns across 8 bases. This CDR3 comprises 13 residues. Germline V CDR1 and CDR2: SNHLY, FYNNEI. V was pared by 7 bases and J by 3 bases, with 3 bases of the junction left unmatched. CDR3 sequence (DNA): TGTGCCAGCAAGGACAGGGCTACAGATACGCAGTATTTT. The encoded protein is CASKDRATDTQYF. The full variable domain, completed using reference TRBV2 and TRBJ2-3, is EPEVTQTPSHQVTQMGQEVILRCVPISNHLYFYWYRQILGQKVEFLVSFYNNEISEKSEIFDDQFSVERPDGSNFTLKIRSTKLEDSAMYFCASKDRATDTQYFGPGTRLTVL.

This chain links TRBV4-2 with TRBJ1-2; TRBD1 matches 7 bases. The V and J ends lost 0 bases and 8 bases, in that order; junction bases with no gene match: 18. This CDR3 region has 18 residues. Germline V gene data show CDR1 as LGHNA and CDR2 as YNFKEQ. CDR3 residues: CASSQDEVGGDSEVGYTF. CDR3 nucleotides: TGTGCCAGCAGCCAAGATGAAGTGGGAGGGGACAGTGAGGTAGGCTACACCTTC.

The chain recombines TRBV29-1 with TRBJ2-7, with D perhaps matching TRBD2 (6 bases). V lost 3 bases, J lost 4 bases, and 13 bases lay in between. Germline CDR1 SQVTM, CDR2 ANQGSEA. The CDR3 totals 13 residues. CDR3 bases: TGCAGCGTTGATACCGGGCGGGGATACGAGCAGTACTTC. Residues: CSVDTGRGYEQYF.

V is TRBV10-3 and J is TRBJ2-7, with TRBD2 identical over 7 bases. CDR1 and CDR2 (germline): ENHRY, SYGVKD. With 10 bases clipped from V and 6 bases from J, the junction kept 9 bases outside the gene matches. The CDR3 is 12 residues long. The CDR3 DNA is TGTGCCACGCGACTAGCTGGCAGCGAGCAGTACTTC. Translation gives CATRLAGSEQYF.

J is TRBJ2-7 and V is TRBV6-4, with a weak D call TRBD2 (6 bases). CDR3 size: 15 residues. V was shortened by 3 bases and J by 3 bases, with 15 bases between the two germline ends. CDR1 is MRHNA, CDR2 SNTAGT, per germline. The CDR3 bases are TGTGCCAGCAGTGAAGGAACGGGAGATGGCTACGAGCAGTACTTC. It specifies CASSEGTGDGYEQYF.

CDR3 in amino acids: CASSVVRTRGELFF. CDR3 coding DNA: TGTGCCAGCAGCGTAGTTAGGACCCGCGGGGAGCTGTTTTTT. The chain recombines TRBV9 with TRBJ2-2; no reliable D call. Germline V lookup: CDR1 SGDLS, CDR2 YYNGEE. V shed 0 bases and J shed 7 bases, with 10 bases lying between them. CDR3 size: 14 residues.

The J gene is TRBJ2-1, the V gene TRBV20-1; D gene uncertain. Trimming pared 4 bases from V and 10 bases from J, leaving 11 bases between. Per germline, CDR1 DFQATT and CDR2 SNEGSKA (reference sequence). The CDR3 has 11 amino acids. Written as DNA, the CDR3 is TGCAGTGCTAAGATAGCAGCCGAGCAGTTCTTC. Translating it yields CSAKIAAEQFF.

This CDR3 is CATKRRSYTGELFF. The CDR3 DNA reads as TGTGCCACCAAAAGAAGGAGTTACACCGGGGAGCTGTTTTTT. The J gene is TRBJ2-2, the V gene TRBV5-6; D is unclear. The germline V and J ends were trimmed by 9 bases and 3 bases, with 15 bases remaining between them. Germline V gene data show CDR1 as SGHDT and CDR2 as YYEEEE. This CDR3 has 14 residues. The variable domain in full, completed from reference TRBV5-6 and TRBJ2-2, reads DAGVTQSPTHLIKTRGQQVTLRCSPKSGHDTVSWYQQALGQGPQFIFQYYEEEERQRGNFPDRFSGHQFPNYSSELNVNALLLGDSALYLCATKRRSYTGELFFGEGSRLTVL.

This chain joins TRBV7-2 and TRBJ2-1; TRBD2 is a possible D gene (6 bases). CDR1 and CDR2 from the germline V gene are SGHTA and FQGNSA. V lost 6 bases and J lost 0, with 15 bases in between. The CDR3 contains 16 residues. CDR3 residues: CASRFSGARSYNEQFF. CDR3 DNA: TGTGCCAGCAGATTTAGCGGAGCCCGCTCCTACAATGAGCAGTTCTTC.

The V call is TRBV18, the J call TRBJ2-5, with 8 bases aligning to TRBD2. The CDR3 is made up of 14 amino acids. J gave up 3 bases and V 3 bases, and 3 bases lay outside the gene matches. CDR1 is KGHSH, CDR2 LQKENI, per germline. In DNA, the CDR3 is TGTGCCAGCTCACCGGGTAGCGGGGAAGAGACCCAGTACTTC. The encoded protein is CASSPGSGEETQYF.

The rearrangement uses TRBV11-2 and TRBJ2-1; D is perhaps TRBD2 (6 bases). The V end was cut by 4 bases, the J end by 6 bases, with 19 bases between. CDR3 length: 16 amino acids. CDR1 and CDR2 (germline): SGHAT, FQNNGV. The CDR3 nucleotides are TGTGCCAGCAGCTGGGGACCGGGACTCAATTTCAATGAGCAGTTCTTC. This gives the protein CASSWGPGLNFNEQFF.

V and J are TRBV7-2 and TRBJ2-1, with D hard to call. Germline loops: CDR1 SGHTA, CDR2 FQGNSA. Trimming left V 2 bases short and J 10 bases short, with 9 bases between. This CDR3 is built from 12 residues. CDR3 nucleotides: TGTGCCAGCAGCTTATATCTCCAGGAGCAGTTCTTC. Amino acids: CASSLYLQEQFF. The full variable domain, rest sourced from reference TRBV7-2 and TRBJ2-1, is GAGVSQSPSNKVTEKGKDVELRCDPISGHTALYWYRQSLGQGLEFLIYFQGNSAPDKSGLPSDRFSAERTGGSVSTLTIQRTQQEDSAVYLCASSLYLQEQFFGPGTRLTVL.

This chain connects TRBV5-1 to TRBJ2-3, with TRBD2 matching over 12 bases. Germline V CDR1 and CDR2: SGHRS, YFSETQ. V gave up 4 bases and J gave up 2 bases; unmatched junction bases: 5. This CDR3 has 16 amino acids. The CDR3 DNA reads as TGCGCCAGCAGCATGCCTAGCGGGAGGGTCACAGATACGCAGTATTTT. Amino acids: CASSMPSGRVTDTQYF.

The V call is TRBV19, the J call TRBJ2-1; D assignment may be TRBD1 or TRBD2 (5 bases each). The ends were cut back, 5 bases at V and 9 bases at J, with 20 bases in the middle. The CDR3 extends over 15 amino acids. Germline-derived CDR1 and CDR2 are LNHDA and SQIVND (reference sequence). The CDR3 loop reads CASSPRGVEFTEQFF. The CDR3 DNA reads as TGTGCCAGTAGTCCAAGAGGGGTTGAGTTTACTGAGCAGTTCTTC.

CDR3 protein: CASSQDSMRGGDEQYF. CDR3 nucleotide sequence: TGCGCCAGCAGCCAAGATAGTATGCGGGGAGGGGACGAGCAGTACTTC. The V gene is TRBV4-1, the J gene TRBJ2-7; 7 nucleotides agree with TRBD2. The CDR3 length is 16 residues. With V trimmed by 0 bases and J by 5 bases, 10 bases remained unmatched. Germline assignment: CDR1 MGHRA and CDR2 YSYEKL.

The gene calls are TRBV5-6 and TRBJ2-6; a weak D match, TRBD2 (5 bases). The V end lost 1 base, the J end lost 0 bases, and 14 bases lay between the germline ends. There are 18 residues in the CDR3. The germline V gene encodes CDR1 SGHDT and CDR2 YYEEEE. CDR3 DNA: TGTGCCAGCAGCTTGAGGTGGACGGGGAGCTCTGGGGCCAACGTCCTGACTTTC. Translation gives CASSLRWTGSSGANVLTF.

The chain is built from TRBV6-6 and TRBJ2-3, with D hard to call. V shed 11 bases and J shed 3 bases, with 18 bases lying between them. The CDR3 spans 14 residues. Germline V gene data show CDR1 as MNHNY and CDR2 as SVGAGI (reference sequence). This CDR3 is CASGVGSVTDTQYF. CDR3 DNA: TGTGCCTCTGGGGTGGGGTCCGTTACAGATACGCAGTATTTT.

The rearrangement joins TRBV6-5 to TRBJ2-7; tentative D call: TRBD1 (5 bases). The CDR3 has 13 residues. CDR1 and CDR2 from the germline V gene are MNHEY and SVGAGI. The V gene lost 4 bases and the J gene lost 3 bases, with 10 bases spanning the gap. This CDR3 is CASSLTVGYEQYF. The CDR3 nucleotides are TGTGCCAGCAGTTTGACAGTTGGCTACGAGCAGTACTTC.

The chain uses TRBV7-2 and TRBJ2-3; D is ambiguous. This CDR3 contains 18 residues. Germline lookup yields CDR1 SGHTA and CDR2 FQGNSA. Between the trimmed V and J ends, which lost 4 bases and 0 bases, there was a span of 20 bases. CDR3 bases: TGTGCCAGCAGCTATACCCAATCCCCGGGCCCTAGCACAGATACGCAGTATTTT. Amino acids: CASSYTQSPGPSTDTQYF.

Details on this clone: The junction differs from germline at one of its ends, possibly a read error. V is TRBV5-3 and J is TRBJ2-7, with D possibly TRBD2 on 6 matching bases. TRBV5-3 is assigned to the ORF class and has an uncertain function. CDR3 length equals 14 residues. The CDR3 spells CASSLAGPSYEQYF. DNA for the CDR3: TGTGCCAGCAGCTTGGCGGGACCGTCCTACGAGCAGTACTTC.

The rearrangement links TRBV7-8 to TRBJ2-1; 8 bases fit TRBD1. The CDR3 has 13 amino acids. The J segment lost 8 bases and the V segment lost 9 bases, leaving 9 bases of the junction unmatched. The V gene's germline CDR1 is SGHVS and CDR2 FQNEAQ. Here the CDR3 DNA reads TGTGCCAGTACGGGACAGGCAACTTATGAGCAGTTCTTC. Protein: CASTGQATYEQFF.

The chain couples TRBV5-8 to TRBJ2-3; weak D call: TRBD2 (6 bases). Looked up from germline, CDR1 is SGHTS and CDR2 is YDEGEE. There are 13 residues in the CDR3. V dropped 0 bases and J dropped 5 bases, with 7 bases sitting between them. The CDR3 DNA reads TGTGCCAGCAGCTTGGGGGGGGAAGATACGCAGTATTTT. It encodes CASSLGGEDTQYF.

The rearrangement joins TRBV28 to TRBJ2-7, with a tentative D call TRBD2 (6 bases). V lost 6 bases to trimming and J lost 3 bases, with 12 bases between them. The CDR3 runs to 13 residues. The germline CDR1 and CDR2 sequences are MDHEN and SYDVKM. In DNA form, the CDR3 reads TGTGCCAGCAGCACACGCGGGGACTACGAGCAGTACTTC. This sequence encodes CASSTRGDYEQYF. Drawing the rest from reference TRBV28 and TRBJ2-7, the complete variable domain is DVKVTQSSRYLVKRTGEKVFLECVQDMDHENMFWYRQDPGLGLRLIYFSYDVKMKEKGDIPEGYSVSREKKERFSLILESASTNQTSMYLCASSTRGDYEQYFGPGTRLTVT.